Below are 4 T cell receptor beta chains sequenced from a single sample in a study of Ad26.COV2.S vaccination and SARS-CoV-2 variants. The treatment: some 19 received Ad26.COV2.S at low or high dose, single or two shots; roughly five received placebo; per-sample allocation not given. Material that was analyzed had been drawn on day 63 after the first vaccine or placebo injection. Only in-frame clones appear in the TCRdb table, and some are missing; sequencing was by immunoSEQ multiplex PCR. The sample shows about 460,000 clones, 89% of them seen only once. The sequenced sample was peripheral blood, obtained in a trial of Ad26.COV2.S vaccine versus placebo. The source of these receptors is a person between 18 and 59 years old who received the Ad26.COV2.S COVID-19 vaccine or a placebo.

The chain carries TRBV2 and TRBJ2-3; a possible D gene is TRBD2 (7 bases). V was cut by 7 bases and J by 5 bases, with 19 bases left in between. The CDR3 sequence is 15 residues long. Per germline, CDR1 SNHLY and CDR2 FYNNEI. The CDR3 DNA is TGTGCCAGCAACAAGAGGGGGGGCCTGGGAGATACGCAGTATTTT. It specifies CASNKRGGLGDTQYF.

The chain carries TRBV11-2 and TRBJ2-7; D might be TRBD1 or TRBD2, each matching 5 bases. V was pared by 5 bases and J by 7 bases, with 18 bases between. Per germline, CDR1 SGHAT and CDR2 FQNNGV. The CDR3 consists of 14 residues. The CDR3 is CASSPGWATGEQYF. The CDR3 DNA sequence: TGTGCCAGCAGCCCAGGGTGGGCTACGGGAGAGCAGTACTTC.

This chain uses TRBV19 with TRBJ2-6, with 9 bases matching TRBD1. The junction had 12 bases not matched to a gene; V was cut back by 3 bases and J by 0 bases. The CDR3 consists of 20 residues. Per germline, CDR1 LNHDA and CDR2 SQIVND (reference sequence). CDR3 nucleotides: TGTGCCAGTAGTATGTTCGGGCGGGACAGGGATTCCTCTGGGGCCAACGTCCTGACTTTC. Residues: CASSMFGRDRDSSGANVLTF.

The chain links TRBV19 to TRBJ1-5; 8 nucleotides align to TRBD1. Per the germline V gene, CDR1 is LNHDA and CDR2 is SQIVND (reference sequence). Trimming removed 3 bases from V and 0 bases from J; junction bases left unmatched: 7. This CDR3 region has 17 residues. CDR3 bases: TGTGCCAGTAGTATTCGTCAGGGGGCTAATAGCAATCAGCCCCAGCATTTT. It encodes CASSIRQGANSNQPQHF.